One and the same sample provided the 14 T cell receptor beta chains below, sequenced in a study of read filtering for tumor transcriptome and immune sequencing. The library was built from about 0.4 ug RNA with molecular barcoded adaptors for alpha/delta and beta/gamma chains. In TCRdb, the reads were re-called with MiXCR into one record per CDR3 protein. The sample gives about 38,000 distinct CDR3 sequences, approximately 15% of which show up once; roughly 18% is in the top ten. What was sequenced was a population of CD138-negative cells sorted from bone marrow. The receptors here all came from a donor at least 40 years old with multiple myeloma.

Comments on this clonotype: This could be a read error, since a much larger clone is one nucleotide away. The chain uses TRBV7-3 and TRBJ2-3; TRBD2 matches at 14 bases. The CDR3 has 18 amino acids. CDR1 and CDR2 (germline): SGHTA, FQGTGA. V was pared by 5 bases and J by 8 bases, with 15 bases of the junction left unmatched. The CDR3 loop reads CASSIGLAGGVRAGTQYF. CDR3 DNA sequence: TGTGCCAGCAGCATCGGACTAGCGGGGGGTGTTCGGGCAGGTACGCAGTATTTT.

This clonotype was recorded many times. This chain's CDR3 is CASSLRQGERGNQPQHF. CDR3 nucleotides: TGTGCCAGCAGTCTCCGACAGGGGGAGAGGGGCAATCAGCCCCAGCATTTT. The chain recombines TRBV27 with TRBJ1-5; TRBD1 agrees at 9 bases. The CDR3 runs 17 residues. V was clipped by 5 bases and J by 2 bases; unmatched bases: 10. Germline V lookup: CDR1 MNHEY, CDR2 SMNVEV (reference sequence).

There are many counts of this clonotype. Being one base from a much bigger clone, this may be a read error. The rearrangement uses TRBV7-9 and TRBJ2-1; D call uncertain. Looked up from germline, CDR1 is SEHNR and CDR2 is FQNEAQ (reference sequence). The CDR3 consists of 17 residues. Here the CDR3 reads CASSLAPAKYSYNGQFF. The DNA of the CDR3 is TGTGCCAGCAGCTTAGCGCCTGCGAAGTACTCCTACAATGGGCAGTTCTTC.

This clonotype has at least ten counts. This sequence joins TRBV27 and TRBJ2-1; 9 bases are a match to TRBD1. Looked up from germline, CDR1 is MNHEY and CDR2 is SMNVEV (reference sequence). V shed 6 bases, J shed 6 bases, and the junction held 9 bases outside the gene matches. The CDR3 is made up of 15 amino acids. The CDR3 DNA is TGTGCCAGCAGATACCGGGTGGACAGGGGCAATGAGCAGTTCTTC. Translating gives CASRYRVDRGNEQFF.

Concerning this clonotype: A far larger clone is one base from this, pointing to a likely read error. Because the CDR3 is missing its conserved closing phenylalanine or tryptophan, this is likely a read error. The chain links TRBV11-2 to TRBJ1-5, with D tentatively TRBD1 (5 bases). This CDR3 region has 12 residues. The V gene's germline CDR1 is SGHAT and CDR2 FQNNGV. Trimming left V 1 base short and J 9 bases short, with 7 bases between. The CDR3 reads CASSLAGAPQHL. CDR3 in DNA: TGTGCCAGCAGCTTAGCCGGGGCGCCCCAGCATCTT.

At least ten counts were recorded for this clonotype. The rearrangement uses TRBV6-1 and TRBJ1-4; D might be TRBD1 (6 bases). Germline V gene data show CDR1 as MNHNS and CDR2 as SASEGT. This CDR3 comprises 19 residues. The V end lost 4 bases, the J end lost 2 bases, and 23 bases lay between the germline ends. CDR3 coding DNA: TGTGCCAGCAGTGGAGCCCGACAGGTTAAGAGATATACTAATGAAAAACTGTTTTTT. This translates into CASSGARQVKRYTNEKLFF.

This clonotype was seen once. The chain joins TRBV20-1 to TRBJ2-3; the D is unclear. This CDR3 has 14 amino acids. The germline V and J ends were trimmed by 0 bases and 8 bases, with 15 bases remaining between them. Germline assignment: CDR1 DFQATT and CDR2 SNEGSKA (reference sequence). CDR3 loop: CSARDQPPRSTQYF. CDR3 in DNA: TGCAGTGCTAGAGATCAACCCCCCAGGAGTACGCAGTATTTT.

The chain carries TRBV9 and TRBJ1-2; no reliable D call. The CDR3 consists of 15 residues. V gave up 0 bases and J gave up 2 bases, with 11 bases separating them. Germline V lookup: CDR1 SGDLS, CDR2 YYNGEE. CDR3 loop: CASSVGDTSNYGYTF. The DNA for the CDR3 is TGTGCCAGCAGCGTAGGTGACACCTCAAACTATGGCTACACCTTC.

This clonotype has ten or more counts. The rearrangement joins TRBV7-2 to TRBJ2-7; TRBD2 aligns across 7 bases. The J segment lost 0 bases and the V segment lost 6 bases, leaving 5 bases of the junction unmatched. The V gene's germline CDR1 is SGHTA and CDR2 FQGNSA. This CDR3 has 14 amino acids. Written as DNA, the CDR3 is TGTGCCAGCAGTTTGGGAGGGGCCTCCTACGAGCAGTACTTC. The encoded protein is CASSLGGASYEQYF.

DNA for the CDR3: TGTGCCAGCAGCCAAGATGGGCAGGGGATCTCATTGGGAGACAATCAGCCCCAGCATTTT. Translated, it gives CASSQDGQGISLGDNQPQHF. The chain recombines TRBV3-1 with TRBJ1-5; a possible D gene is TRBD1 (6 bases). CDR1 and CDR2 from the germline V gene are LGHDT and YNNKEL (reference sequence). This CDR3 has 20 residues. Between the trimmed V and J ends, which lost 0 bases and 3 bases, there was a span of 24 bases.

This clonotype was detected only a few times. The CDR3 sequence is CASSQGPISPLHF. CDR3 sequence (DNA): TGTGCCAGCAGTCAGGGACCAATTTCACCCCTCCACTTT. V and J are TRBV12-3 or TRBV12-4 and TRBJ1-6; possible D gene TRBD1, 5 bases. There are 13 residues in the CDR3. V lost 5 bases and J lost 9, with 11 bases in between.

V is TRBV5-6 and J is TRBJ1-5; 8 nucleotides agree with TRBD1. The CDR3 runs to 16 residues. Germline V gene data show CDR1 as SGHDT and CDR2 as YYEEEE. Germline trimming cut 0 bases from V and 6 bases from J; bases unmatched to any gene: 8. CDR3: CASSLEGTGDIQPQHF. CDR3 nucleotide sequence: TGTGCCAGCAGCTTGGAAGGGACAGGAGATATTCAGCCCCAGCATTTT.

For this clonotype: Without the conserved terminal phenylalanine or tryptophan, this CDR3 likely stems from a read error. The chain carries TRBV4-3 and TRBJ2-1; tentatively, D is TRBD1 (5 bases). The CDR3 is 13 amino acids. The V gene's germline CDR1 is LGHNA and CDR2 YSLEER. V was shortened by 8 bases and J by 9 bases, with 17 bases between the two germline ends. The CDR3 nucleotides read TGCGCCAGCGGCCTAGATGGGGCTTTTGAGCAGTTCCTC. Its protein is CASGLDGAFEQFL.

This clonotype occurred many times. The V and J genes are TRBV12-3 or TRBV12-4 and TRBJ2-1; maybe TRBD1 (5 bases). The CDR3 extends over 13 amino acids. Trimming cost V 2 bases and J 10 bases, with 12 bases left between them. The CDR3 reads CASSLWGRLEQFF. The CDR3 DNA follows: TGTGCCAGCAGTTTATGGGGCAGGTTAGAGCAGTTCTTC.